A selection of T cell receptor beta chains follows, all from one sample in a study of shared clonotypes between healthy human individuals. Sequencing used immunoSEQ multiplex PCR; TCRdb keeps in-frame clones, though not all of them. Of 2,500,000 or so clones in the sample, roughly 93% were seen once. The sample consisted of naive CD4+ T cells from PBMCs. All receptors come from a young man in good health. Some clones in this sample may be carry-over from other donors' samples. Each CDR3 is given with its conserved first and last residue. Fields, in order: clone size, V gene, J gene, D gene, CDR3 protein, CDR3 DNA. D genes are given only for firm matches. Not all rows give a size; the values are once, few, many and, for expanded clones, a class.

abundance: -
v_gene: TRBV7-6
j_gene: TRBJ2-5
d_gene: -
CDR3aa: CASSLSKETQYF
CDR3nt: TGTGCCAGCAGCTTATCGAAAGAGACCCAGTACTTC

abundance: -
v_gene: TRBV18
j_gene: TRBJ2-7
d_gene: -
CDR3aa: CASSPQASSSYEQYF
CDR3nt: TGTGCCAGCTCACCCCAAGCGTCTTCCTCCTACGAGCAGTACTTC

abundance: -
v_gene: TRBV6-5
j_gene: TRBJ2-3
d_gene: -
CDR3aa: CASSSDGLPTDTQYF
CDR3nt: TGTGCCAGCAGTTCCGACGGACTACCCACAGATACGCAGTATTTT

abundance: -
v_gene: TRBV10-3
j_gene: TRBJ2-1
d_gene: TRBD2
CDR3aa: CAISGTSGRGNEQFF
CDR3nt: TGTGCCATCAGCGGGACTAGCGGGAGAGGCAATGAGCAGTTCTTC

abundance: -
v_gene: TRBV4-1
j_gene: TRBJ1-5
d_gene: -
CDR3aa: CASSQAQGGGNQPQHF
CDR3nt: TGCGCCAGCAGCCAAGCGCAGGGTGGCGGCAATCAGCCCCAGCATTTT

abundance: -
v_gene: TRBV7-9
j_gene: TRBJ2-3
d_gene: TRBD1
CDR3aa: CASSSQGTGGGDTQYF
CDR3nt: TGTGCCAGCAGCTCTCAAGGGACAGGGGGAGGAGATACGCAGTATTTT

abundance: -
v_gene: TRBV7-2
j_gene: TRBJ2-3
d_gene: -
CDR3aa: CASSLGGVRSQYF
CDR3nt: TGTGCCAGCAGCTTAGGCGGGGTTAGGTCGCAGTATTTT

abundance: -
v_gene: TRBV5-1
j_gene: TRBJ2-7
d_gene: TRBD1
CDR3aa: CASSPPPTGGSEEQYF
CDR3nt: TGCGCCAGCAGCCCTCCCCCCACAGGGGGCTCCGAAGAGCAGTACTTC

abundance: once
v_gene: TRBV15
j_gene: TRBJ2-3
d_gene: -
CDR3aa: CATSRGGYGGPDTQYF
CDR3nt: TGTGCCACCAGCAGAGGAGGCTATGGGGGGCCAGATACGCAGTATTTT

abundance: -
v_gene: TRBV4-3
j_gene: TRBJ2-7
d_gene: -
CDR3aa: CATSRGSSYEQYF
CDR3nt: TGCGCCACCTCTCGGGGGAGCTCCTACGAGCAGTACTTC

abundance: once
v_gene: TRBV28
j_gene: TRBJ2-7
d_gene: TRBD2
CDR3aa: CASSLSAGGSNEQYF
CDR3nt: TGTGCCAGCAGTTTAAGCGCGGGAGGATCCAACGAGCAGTACTTC

abundance: -
v_gene: TRBV9
j_gene: TRBJ2-5
d_gene: -
CDR3aa: CASSAGTSQETQYF
CDR3nt: TGTGCCAGCAGCGCCGGGACTTCCCAAGAGACCCAGTACTTC

abundance: -
v_gene: TRBV19
j_gene: TRBJ2-5
d_gene: -
CDR3aa: CASSIEIGTASWETQYF
CDR3nt: TGTGCCAGTAGTATAGAGATAGGGACTGCCTCCTGGGAGACCCAGTACTTC

abundance: -
v_gene: TRBV4-3
j_gene: TRBJ2-3
d_gene: TRBD1
CDR3aa: CASQKGRGTPLTDTQYF
CDR3nt: TGCGCCAGTCAAAAGGGCAGGGGGACGCCGTTAACAGATACGCAGTATTTT

abundance: once
v_gene: TRBV30
j_gene: TRBJ2-7
d_gene: -
CDR3aa: CAWTEFGTALREQYF
CDR3nt: TGTGCCTGGACTGAATTCGGGACTGCCCTTCGCGAGCAGTACTTC

abundance: -
v_gene: TRBV4-3
j_gene: TRBJ1-2
d_gene: -
CDR3aa: CASSQEIGGRYGYTF
CDR3nt: TGCGCCAGCAGCCAAGAAATAGGAGGGCGATATGGCTACACCTTC

abundance: -
v_gene: TRBV6-1
j_gene: TRBJ1-4
d_gene: -
CDR3aa: CASSAQVGTNEKLFF
CDR3nt: TGTGCCAGCAGCGCACAGGTGGGGACTAATGAAAAACTGTTTTTT

abundance: -
v_gene: TRBV5-3
j_gene: TRBJ2-1
d_gene: -
CDR3aa: CARGATIGFF
CDR3nt: TGTGCCAGAGGGGCCACCATCGGCTTCTTC

abundance: -
v_gene: TRBV2
j_gene: TRBJ2-3
d_gene: -
CDR3aa: CASSDLAGSQYF
CDR3nt: TGTGCCAGCAGTGATCTGGCGGGATCGCAGTATTTT

abundance: -
v_gene: TRBV6-1
j_gene: TRBJ1-1
d_gene: -
CDR3aa: CASSEIYRARAFF
CDR3nt: TGTGCCAGCAGTGAAATTTACAGGGCAAGGGCTTTCTTT

abundance: -
v_gene: TRBV2
j_gene: TRBJ2-7
d_gene: -
CDR3aa: CASSETRTDHPMGQYF
CDR3nt: TGTGCCAGCAGTGAAACCAGAACGGACCACCCAATGGGGCAGTACTTC

abundance: -
v_gene: TRBV9
j_gene: TRBJ2-2
d_gene: TRBD2
CDR3aa: CASSANSGTSGAHTGELFF
CDR3nt: TGTGCCAGCAGCGCAAACTCCGGGACTAGCGGGGCCCACACCGGGGAGCTGTTTTTT

abundance: -
v_gene: TRBV10-3
j_gene: TRBJ2-7
d_gene: -
CDR3aa: CAISDPRALTYEQYF
CDR3nt: TGTGCCATCAGTGATCCGAGGGCCCTCACCTACGAGCAGTACTTC

abundance: -
v_gene: TRBV5-1
j_gene: TRBJ2-3
d_gene: -
CDR3aa: CASSLGLASDTQYF
CDR3nt: TGCGCCAGCAGCTTGGGGCTGGCCTCAGATACGCAGTATTTT

abundance: -
v_gene: TRBV5-6
j_gene: TRBJ2-2
d_gene: -
CDR3aa: CASSPLSGQRELFF
CDR3nt: TGTGCCAGCAGCCCACTGTCAGGGCAACGGGAGCTGTTTTTT

abundance: -
v_gene: TRBV28
j_gene: TRBJ2-1
d_gene: -
CDR3aa: CAGRSDFYNEQFF
CDR3nt: TGTGCCGGCCGCAGTGACTTCTACAATGAGCAGTTCTTC

abundance: -
v_gene: TRBV18
j_gene: TRBJ1-4
d_gene: -
CDR3aa: CASSPELGEKLFF
CDR3nt: TGTGCCAGCTCACCAGAACTGGGTGAAAAACTGTTTTTT

abundance: -
v_gene: TRBV18
j_gene: TRBJ1-1
d_gene: -
CDR3aa: CASSPDRQRNTEAFF
CDR3nt: TGTGCCAGCTCACCCGACAGACAGAGAAACACTGAAGCTTTCTTT

abundance: -
v_gene: TRBV9
j_gene: TRBJ1-2
d_gene: TRBD1
CDR3aa: CASKGQGMGVYGYTF
CDR3nt: TGTGCCAGCAAAGGACAGGGGATGGGCGTCTATGGCTACACCTTC

abundance: -
v_gene: TRBV28
j_gene: TRBJ1-1
d_gene: TRBD1
CDR3aa: CASSGQGAWNTEAFF
CDR3nt: TGTGCCAGCAGTGGACAGGGGGCGTGGAACACTGAAGCTTTCTTT

abundance: -
v_gene: TRBV6-4
j_gene: TRBJ2-1
d_gene: -
CDR3aa: CASSLGQHNEQFF
CDR3nt: TGTGCCAGCAGTCTGGGACAACACAATGAGCAGTTCTTC

abundance: -
v_gene: TRBV14
j_gene: TRBJ2-1
d_gene: TRBD2
CDR3aa: CASSQAGTSGFSQFF
CDR3nt: TGTGCCAGCAGCCAAGCCGGGACTAGCGGGTTTTCTCAGTTCTTC

abundance: -
v_gene: TRBV6-6
j_gene: TRBJ2-2
d_gene: -
CDR3aa: CASTPRDPTGELFF
CDR3nt: TGTGCCAGCACCCCTAGGGACCCCACCGGGGAGCTGTTTTTT

abundance: -
v_gene: TRBV7-6
j_gene: TRBJ2-3
d_gene: -
CDR3aa: CASSLSGRTDTQYF
CDR3nt: TGTGCCAGCAGCTTATCGGGAAGGACAGATACGCAGTATTTT

abundance: -
v_gene: TRBV29-1
j_gene: TRBJ2-7
d_gene: -
CDR3aa: CSVDGMDGHYYEQYF
CDR3nt: TGCAGCGTTGATGGCATGGATGGGCATTATTACGAGCAGTACTTC

abundance: -
v_gene: TRBV6-1
j_gene: TRBJ2-4
d_gene: -
CDR3aa: CASNQGGAKNIQYF
CDR3nt: TGTGCCAGCAATCAGGGGGGAGCCAAAAACATTCAGTACTTC

abundance: -
v_gene: TRBV7-2
j_gene: TRBJ2-2
d_gene: TRBD2
CDR3aa: CASSYSGSSTGELFF
CDR3nt: TGTGCCAGCAGCTATAGCGGGAGTTCCACCGGGGAGCTGTTTTTT

abundance: -
v_gene: TRBV5-4
j_gene: TRBJ2-2
d_gene: TRBD2
CDR3aa: CASIAGGRGNTGELFF
CDR3nt: TGTGCCAGCATAGCGGGAGGGCGGGGGAACACCGGGGAGCTGTTTTTT

abundance: -
v_gene: TRBV7-9
j_gene: TRBJ2-7
d_gene: TRBD1
CDR3aa: CASSLRPGQSSYEQYF
CDR3nt: TGTGCCAGCAGCCTCAGACCGGGACAGAGCTCCTACGAGCAGTACTTC